This TCR beta chain was found in a study of T-cell memory formation after mild COVID-19. Study summary: TCR clusters were mostly donor specific.

TCRdb independently ran MiXCR on the 5' RACE reads; one entry per CDR3 protein. The sample holds 450,000 or so distinct CDR3 sequences; roughly 25% are singletons and the top ten take about an eighth. V shed 3 bases and J shed 5 bases, with 4 bases lying between them. The germline V gene has CDR1 ENHRY and CDR2 SYGVKD. This CDR3 region has 12 residues. On this clonotype: Its target is unknown.

Overall study findings and caveats: The main location of contracting CD4+ clones was CM and EM, and that of contracting CD8+ clones was EMRA. CD4/CD8 balance held among clones contracting day 15 to 85, and later expanders leaned CD4+. What remained unconfirmed was the SARS-CoV-2 specificity of second-wave clones peaking on day 37.

V and J are TRBV10-3 and TRBJ2-2; the D is unclear. Sample: PBMCs or a T cell subset sorted from them (not recorded which). This sequence was found in an adult woman who had mild COVID-19 (a few samples of this study predate the infection). Cell type and time point are not known. The CDR3: CAISDATGELFF. For the CDR3, the DNA is TGTGCCATCAGTGACGCGACCGGGGAGCTGTTTTTT.